The 8 T cell receptor beta chains below come from one sample, sequenced in a study of blood T cell repertoires in COVID-19. The assay was immunoSEQ multiplex PCR, and TCRdb's table has in-frame clones only and misses some. Of a few hundred thousand clones in the sample, approximately 83% were seen once. Sequencing was done on a sample of PBMCs or T cells enriched from blood (not recorded which). These TCRs come from a woman in her sixties who had recovered from COVID-19.

The chain employs TRBV9 and TRBJ1-6; unclear D gene. Germline CDR1 is SGDLS and CDR2 is YYNGEE. The CDR3 length is 17 residues. Trimming left V 1 base short and J 6 bases short, with 17 bases between. The chain's CDR3 is CASSVSGGPVGNSPLHF. For the CDR3, the DNA is TGTGCCAGCAGCGTATCTGGAGGGCCGGTGGGTAATTCACCCCTCCACTTT.

The V and J genes are TRBV19 and TRBJ1-1, with a tentative D call TRBD1 (5 bases). Germline assignment: CDR1 LNHDA and CDR2 SQIVND (reference sequence). CDR3 length equals 14 residues. Trimming removed 7 bases from V and 5 bases from J, with 17 bases in between. CDR3 coding DNA: TGTGCCAGTAAGCGGGACCGGGCTGGGACTGAAGCTTTCTTT. This encodes CASKRDRAGTEAFF. Full variable domain (rest looked up from reference TRBV19 and TRBJ1-1): DGGITQSPKYLFRKEGQNVTLSCEQNLNHDAMYWYRQDPGQGLRLIYYSQIVNDFQKGDIAEGYSVSREKKESFPLTVTSAQKNPTAFYLCASKRDRAGTEAFFGQGTRLTVV.

The chain is built from TRBV19 and TRBJ1-1; a weak D match, TRBD1 (6 bases). CDR1 and CDR2 from the germline V gene are LNHDA and SQIVND (reference sequence). Trimming took 5 bases from V and 1 from J, leaving 17 bases between them. This CDR3 comprises 16 residues. CDR3 DNA sequence: TGTGCCAGTAGTCCCAGGGGCGGGGGAAGGAACACTGAAGCTTTCTTT. Translation gives CASSPRGGGRNTEAFF.

The chain is built from TRBV15 and TRBJ2-7; 8 bases match TRBD2. Germline V gene data show CDR1 as LNHNV and CDR2 as YYDKDF (reference sequence). This CDR3 is built from 15 residues. V was clipped by 3 bases and J by 1 base; unmatched bases: 5. CDR3 DNA: TGTGCCACCAGCAGGGGACTAGGGGAGTCCTACGAGCAGTACTTC. Protein product: CATSRGLGESYEQYF.

The rearrangement uses TRBV7-8 and TRBJ2-1; 8 bases are a match to TRBD2. This CDR3 is 15 amino acids long. The germline gives CDR1 SGHVS, CDR2 FQNEAQ. Trimming at V came to 6 bases and at J to 8 bases, leaving 12 bases not matched to a gene. The DNA of the CDR3 is TGTGCCAGCAGTTCGCTAGCGGGCGGAGGCGATGAGCAGTTCTTC. Protein: CASSSLAGGGDEQFF. The variable domain in full, with the rest retrieved from reference TRBV7-8 and TRBJ2-1, is GAGVSQSPRYKVAKRGQDVALRCDPISGHVSLFWYQQALGQGPEFLTYFQNEAQLDKSGLPSDRFFAERPEGSVSTLKIQRTQQEDSAVYLCASSSLAGGGDEQFFGPGTRLTVL.

This clone came up once. V and J are TRBV5-4 and TRBJ2-7; D is unclear. CDR1 and CDR2 from the germline V gene are SGHNT and YYREEE (reference sequence). The CDR3 totals 13 residues. With 4 bases removed from V and 4 bases from J, the gap between germline ends came to 12 bases. The CDR3 is CASSPSPGYEQYF. CDR3 DNA: TGTGCCAGCAGCCCGAGCCCCGGGTACGAGCAGTACTTC.

This clone occurred once. V usage is TRBV27 and J usage is TRBJ2-1; TRBD2 is a possible D gene (6 bases). This CDR3 contains 14 residues. The germline CDR1 and CDR2 sequences are MNHEY and SMNVEV (reference sequence). V was trimmed by 6 bases and J by 6 bases, leaving 15 bases between them. The CDR3 DNA reads as TGTGCCAGCAGACCTTCAACGGGGGTCAATGAGCAGTTCTTC. Residues: CASRPSTGVNEQFF.

On this clone itself: Other DNA sequences of this sample code for an identical CDR3. This sequence joins TRBV7-8 and TRBJ1-1; TRBD1 aligns across 10 bases. V was clipped by 4 bases and J by 5 bases; unmatched bases: 7. This CDR3 is 15 amino acids long. Germline CDR1 reads SGHVS; CDR2 reads FQNEAQ. The CDR3 reads CASSSPGQGLTEAFF. Written as DNA, the CDR3 is TGTGCCAGCAGCTCTCCGGGACAGGGGCTTACTGAAGCTTTCTTT.